This is a list of T cell receptor beta chains from one sample in a study of shared clonotypes between healthy human individuals. The repertoire was sequenced with immunoSEQ multiplex PCR; TCRdb's copy has only in-frame clones and lacks some. This sample has about 600,000 clones, with 98% found just once. Sample: naive CD8+ T cells sorted from blood. These receptors were collected from a young man in good health. CDR3s include the opening cysteine and the closing phenylalanine or tryptophan. Fields, in order: J gene, V gene, clone size, D gene, CDR3 DNA, CDR3 protein. A D gene is named only where the DNA matches it firmly. Not every row has a clone size; where given, it reads once, few, many or a size class.

>TRBJ1-2|TRBV7-9|NA|TRBD1
TGTGCCAGCAGCTTAGCGGGACAGGCGAGATATGGCTACACCTTC
CASSLAGQARYGYTF
>TRBJ2-1|TRBV2|NA|TRBD2
TGTGCCAGCACCTACCTTCGGACTAGCGGCAATGAGCAGTTCTTC
CASTYLRTSGNEQFF
>TRBJ1-2|TRBV29-1|NA|NA
TGCAGCGCAGACGGCTACACCTTC
CSADGYTF
>TRBJ2-2|TRBV7-9|NA|NA
TGTGCCAGCGAAGGAATTAGAGGGGAGCTGTTTTTT
CASEGIRGELFF
>TRBJ2-2|TRBV7-9|NA|NA
TGTGCCAGCAGCTCCCCAGGAGAAACGGGGGAGCTGTTTTTT
CASSSPGETGELFF
>TRBJ2-7|TRBV5-1|NA|NA
TGCGCCAGCAGCGGCGACAGGTTCCCCTACGAGCAGTACTTC
CASSGDRFPYEQYF
>TRBJ2-2|TRBV6-5|once|NA
TGTGCCAGCAGTTACTCCCACATGAACACCGGGGAGCTGTTTTTT
CASSYSHMNTGELFF
>TRBJ2-7|TRBV9|once|NA
TGTGCCAGCAGCGTTGGAGGGCGCGACGAGCAGTACTTC
CASSVGGRDEQYF
>TRBJ2-1|TRBV9|NA|NA
TGTGCCAGCAGCGGATATAGCGAGAATGAGCAGTTCTTC
CASSGYSENEQFF
>TRBJ2-1|TRBV5-7|NA|NA
TGTGCCAGCAGCTTGCCGGGCCGGGACTTATACAATGAGCAGTTCTTC
CASSLPGRDLYNEQFF
>TRBJ2-7|TRBV5-5|NA|TRBD2
TGTGCCAGCAGCCCAGGACTAGCGGGGTTAGACGAGCAGTACTTC
CASSPGLAGLDEQYF
>TRBJ2-1|TRBV7-9|NA|TRBD1
TGTGCCAGCAGGGGGACAGAAAAATACAATGAGCAGTTCTTC
CASRGTEKYNEQFF
>TRBJ1-5|TRBV18|NA|TRBD1
TGTGCCAGCTCATTTGCGGGACAGGATACATATAGCAATCAGCCCCAGCATTTT
CASSFAGQDTYSNQPQHF
>TRBJ2-2|TRBV5-4|NA|NA
TGTGCCAGCAGCTTGGGTAGCGCCGAGGGGACCGGGGAGCTGTTTTTT
CASSLGSAEGTGELFF
>TRBJ1-1|TRBV27|few|NA
TGTGCCAGCAGTTTATCACCAGGGTTAGGCACTGAAGCTTTCTTT
CASSLSPGLGTEAFF
>TRBJ1-1|TRBV7-9|NA|NA
TGTGCCAGCAGCTTATTAGGCTACACTGAAGCTTTCTTT
CASSLLGYTEAFF
>TRBJ1-1|TRBV6-5|NA|NA
TGTGCCAGCAGTTACTCGGACAGCGGCACTGAAGCTTTCTTT
CASSYSDSGTEAFF
>TRBJ2-1|TRBV11-2|NA|NA
TGTGCCAGCAGCTTAGCTGGTGAGCAGTTCTTC
CASSLAGEQFF
>TRBJ2-1|TRBV19|NA|TRBD2
TGTGCCAGTAGTATTCCCCTTAGCGGGTACAATGAGCAGTTCTTC
CASSIPLSGYNEQFF
>TRBJ2-5|TRBV5-1|NA|TRBD2
TGCGCCAGCAGCTCTAGCGGGAGAGTAGAGACCCAGTACTTC
CASSSSGRVETQYF
>TRBJ2-3|TRBV29-1|NA|NA
TGCAGCGTTGAAGATGGACATTTT
CSVEDGHF
>TRBJ2-7|TRBV29-1|NA|NA
TGCAGCGTTACAGGGCTCTCCTACGAGCAGTACTTC
CSVTGLSYEQYF
>TRBJ2-7|TRBV27|NA|NA
TGTGCCAGCAGTTCGGGGGGCACCTACGAGCAGTACTTC
CASSSGGTYEQYF
>TRBJ1-2|TRBV28|once|NA
TGTGCCAGCAGTGGAGAACGGGAGTTTAACTATGGCTACACCTTC
CASSGEREFNYGYTF
>TRBJ1-2|TRBV14|NA|TRBD1
TGTGCCAGCAGCGCCCGGGACAGGTTCGATGGCTACACCTTC
CASSARDRFDGYTF
>TRBJ1-1|TRBV5-6|NA|NA
TGTGCCAGCAGCTTACCCAGAGAGAACACTGAAGCTTTCTTT
CASSLPRENTEAFF
>TRBJ2-3|TRBV6-5|once|TRBD2
TGTGCCAGCAGTCAGGGGACTAGCGGCACAGATACGCAGTATTTT
CASSQGTSGTDTQYF
>TRBJ1-4|TRBV7-8|NA|NA
TGTGCCAGCAGCTTAGAAGCCCGGACCCACGCAACTAATGAAAAACTGTTTTTT
CASSLEARTHATNEKLFF
>TRBJ2-5|TRBV10-3|NA|NA
TGTGCCATCAGTGTTCATCGGGACCCCTTATACTTC
CAISVHRDPLYF